This passage covers 2 T cell receptor beta chains from one sample sequenced in a study of T-cell reconstitution after alpha-beta-depleted transplantation in children. The authors prepared the TCRbeta library with unique molecular identifiers. TCRdb reprocessed the PCR reads with MiXCR, giving one entry per CDR3 protein. Of approximately 980,000 distinct CDR3 sequences in the sample, about 29% are singletons; the top ten hold over 25%. Material: PBMCs, mostly from graft donor cells, obtained 360 days after TCRalphabeta/CD19-depleted stem cell transplant. These receptors came from a boy under two years old who had a stem cell transplant for SCID, so the T cells may come from the graft donor.

This chain joins TRBV6-1 and TRBJ2-1; 9 bases match TRBD1. This CDR3 has 13 amino acids. V was clipped by 6 bases and J by 9 bases; unmatched bases: 6. The germline CDR1 and CDR2 sequences are MNHNS and SASEGT. The CDR3 loop is CASSLTGGSEQFF. The CDR3 DNA is TGTGCCAGCAGCCTGACAGGGGGGAGTGAGCAGTTCTTC.

The genes are TRBV18 and TRBJ2-2, with 11 bases matching TRBD1. The junction had 5 bases not matched to a gene; V was cut back by 2 bases and J by 6 bases. CDR1 KGHSH and CDR2 LQKENI come from the germline V gene. The CDR3 length is 16 residues. CDR3 sequence: CASSPKRTGGAGELFF. In DNA, the CDR3 is TGTGCCAGCTCACCAAAGAGGACAGGGGGCGCCGGGGAGCTGTTTTTT.